This T cell receptor beta chain was sequenced in a study of blood T cells in healthy people across ages. Whole-study findings and limits: Per million T cells, TCR beta diversity dropped about linearly as age rose. There was a strong correlation between TCR beta diversity and naive T cell percentage.

Notes on this clonotype: The antigen is unknown. One end of the junction does not line up with germline, which may come from a read error.

Next came a second PCR, run for about 6 to 11 cycles, which used a sample-barcoded 5' primer along with a J-beta primer mix. Each CDR3 protein gets one entry after TCRdb re-called the 5' RACE reads with MiXCR. The data show about 720,000 distinct CDR3 sequences, 20% to 25% seen once. The study recruited healthy Caucasian donors from Russia who were aged about 6 to 95. This CDR3 spans 16 amino acids. These data also featured in a second study, about T cells of mothers and their children. That report adds: For each mother, over 9 million TCR beta CDR3 reads were obtained, and for each child, approximately 3 million.

V gene TRBV12-3 or TRBV12-4 combines with J gene TRBJ2-2; D may be TRBD1 (8 bases). The origin of this receptor is a boy aged 10-17 years in good health. Specimen: blood. DNA of the CDR3: TGTGCCAGCAGTCCCCGGACAGGGAGGGTCACCGGGGGGCTGTTTTTT. The encoded protein is CASSPRTGRVTGGLFF.